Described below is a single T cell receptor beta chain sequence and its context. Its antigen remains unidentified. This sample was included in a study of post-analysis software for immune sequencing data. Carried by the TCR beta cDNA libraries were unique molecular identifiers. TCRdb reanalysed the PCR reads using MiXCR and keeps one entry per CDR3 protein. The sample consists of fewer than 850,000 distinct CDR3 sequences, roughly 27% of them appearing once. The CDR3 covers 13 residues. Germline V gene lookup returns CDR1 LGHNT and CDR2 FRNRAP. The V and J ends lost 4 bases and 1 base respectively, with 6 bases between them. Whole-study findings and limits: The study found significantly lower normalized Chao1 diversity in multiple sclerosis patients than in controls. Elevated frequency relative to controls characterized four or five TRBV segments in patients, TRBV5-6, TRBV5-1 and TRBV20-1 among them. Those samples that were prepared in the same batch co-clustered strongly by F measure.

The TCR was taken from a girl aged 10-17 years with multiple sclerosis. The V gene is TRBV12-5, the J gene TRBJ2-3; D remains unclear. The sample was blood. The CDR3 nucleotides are TGTGCTAGTGGTTCCCCCGGCACAGATACGCAGTATTTT. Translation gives CASGSPGTDTQYF.